The 30 T cell receptor beta chains listed next were all sequenced from one sample in a study of shared clonotypes between healthy human individuals. The protocol was immunoSEQ multiplex PCR, while the TCRdb copy is restricted to in-frame clones and leaves out a portion. The data show roughly 1.5 million clones, 95% to 99% seen once. The sequenced sample was naive CD4+ T cells sorted from blood. Stated subset: CD45RA+ positively selected. All receptors come from a man between 25 and 39 years old in good health.

CDR3 amino acids: CASSPTSAPLDEQYF. DNA of the CDR3: TGTGCCAGCAGCCCGACTAGCGCCCCTTTGGACGAGCAGTACTTC. The rearrangement joins TRBV6-5 to TRBJ2-7; 8 bases are shared with TRBD2. In germline, CDR1 is MNHEY, CDR2 SVGAGI. V shed 6 bases and J 5 bases; nucleotides not matched to a gene: 12. The CDR3 is made up of 15 amino acids.

The CDR3 DNA reads TGCGCCAGCAACCCCACTAGCGGCCAAGAGACCCAGTACTTC. Its protein is CASNPTSGQETQYF. V gene TRBV5-1 combines with J gene TRBJ2-5; 8 nucleotides agree with TRBD2. The J segment lost 1 base and the V segment lost 6 bases, leaving 5 bases of the junction unmatched. The germline CDR1 and CDR2 sequences are SGHRS and YFSETQ. The CDR3 runs 14 residues.

The chain uses TRBV28 and TRBJ1-5; 8 bases map to TRBD1. CDR3 length: 14 amino acids. In germline, CDR1 is MDHEN, CDR2 SYDVKM. J lost 5 bases, V lost 5 bases, and 5 bases had no gene match. The CDR3 spells CASSPRGPDQPQHF. CDR3 DNA: TGTGCCAGCAGTCCCAGGGGGCCGGATCAGCCCCAGCATTTT.

The chain links TRBV21-1 to TRBJ2-7; the D call of TRBD2 is as the table states it, not checked on the DNA. TRBV21-1 is described as a pseudogene. The CDR3 sequence is 14 residues long. CDR3 loop: CASSKAERTYEQYF. The CDR3 DNA is TGTGCCAGCAGCAAAGCTGAGCGAACCTACGAGCAGTACTTC.

The chain recombines TRBV19 with TRBJ1-5, with 8 bases that match TRBD1. CDR1 LNHDA and CDR2 SQIVND come from the germline V gene (reference sequence). The CDR3 has 14 amino acids. The V gene end was trimmed by 5 bases and the J gene end by 5 bases; junction bases not matched to a gene: 5. CDR3: CASSPRTGYQPQHF. In DNA form, the CDR3 reads TGTGCCAGTAGTCCCCGGACAGGGTATCAGCCCCAGCATTTT.

In its sample, this clone was seen once. The chain combines TRBV29-1 with TRBJ2-5; D gene unclear. This CDR3 has 12 amino acids. The V gene lost 4 bases and the J gene lost 3 bases, with 9 bases spanning the gap. Germline V gene lookup returns CDR1 SQVTM and CDR2 ANQGSEA. CDR3 coding DNA: TGCAGCGTTGGATCCTACAAAGAGACCCAGTACTTC. Translated, it gives CSVGSYKETQYF.

This chain links TRBV5-1 with TRBJ2-1; TRBD1 agrees at 7 bases. V trimming: 3 bases; J trimming: 4 bases; junction bases outside the gene matches: 10. There are 16 residues in the CDR3. Germline-derived CDR1 and CDR2 are SGHRS and YFSETQ. Here the CDR3 DNA reads TGCGCCAGCAGCTATAATACAGGGGTAGCGTACAATGAGCAGTTCTTC. As protein: CASSYNTGVAYNEQFF. Looking up the rest from reference TRBV5-1 and TRBJ2-1 gives the full variable domain: KAGVTQTPRYLIKTRGQQVTLSCSPISGHRSVSWYQQTPGQGLQFLFEYFSETQRNKGNFPGRFSGRQFSNSRSEMNVSTLELGDSALYLCASSYNTGVAYNEQFFGPGTRLTVL.

The J gene is TRBJ2-3, the V gene TRBV5-4, with D uncertain. The germline V and J ends were trimmed by 1 base and 0 bases, with 12 bases remaining between them. Germline CDR1 is SGHNT and CDR2 is YYREEE (reference sequence). This CDR3 has 16 residues. This CDR3 reads CASSLYSGVSTDTQYF. The CDR3 bases are TGTGCCAGCAGCTTGTATTCGGGCGTTAGCACAGATACGCAGTATTTT.

The rearrangement links TRBV7-9 to TRBJ2-3; D is perhaps TRBD2 (6 bases). The germline V gene has CDR1 SEHNR and CDR2 FQNEAQ (reference sequence). This CDR3 spans 16 amino acids. V was shortened by 3 bases and J by 0 bases, with 13 bases between the two germline ends. CDR3 protein: CASSFSTSGSTDTQYF. The CDR3 DNA is TGTGCCAGCAGCTTTAGCACAAGCGGGAGCACAGATACGCAGTATTTT.

This chain uses TRBV28 with TRBJ2-5; D is possibly TRBD1 (7 bases). The ends were cut back, 4 bases at V and 5 bases at J, with 17 bases in the middle. The CDR3 runs to 15 residues. Germline V gene sequence: CDR1 MDHEN, CDR2 SYDVKM. The CDR3: CASSSPTTGRETQYF. The CDR3 DNA reads TGTGCCAGCAGTTCCCCCACGACAGGGAGGGAGACCCAGTACTTC.

The V and J genes are TRBV5-4 and TRBJ1-5; D ambiguous. The CDR3 spans 13 residues. V lost 0 bases and J lost 3, with 4 bases in between. Germline values: CDR1 SGHNT, CDR2 YYREEE (reference sequence). CDR3 amino acids: CASSLGYNQPQHF. The CDR3 nucleotides are TGTGCCAGCAGCTTGGGGTACAATCAGCCCCAGCATTTT.

This chain links TRBV27 with TRBJ2-2, with D unclear. The CDR3 spans 16 residues. Germline V gene data show CDR1 as MNHEY and CDR2 as SMNVEV (reference sequence). With 6 bases removed from V and 3 bases from J, the gap between germline ends came to 17 bases. CDR3 DNA: TGTGCCAGCAGCCAGCTGGGCCGCCGGGACACCGGGGAGCTGTTTTTT. The encoded protein is CASSQLGRRDTGELFF.

The rearrangement uses TRBV4-1 and TRBJ2-1; 15 nucleotides match TRBD2. CDR3 length: 18 residues. CDR1 and CDR2 from the germline V gene are MGHRA and YSYEKL. Unmatched junction bases numbered 11, after V lost 6 bases and J lost 5 bases. The CDR3 bases are TGCGCCAGCAGAGAGGGACTAGCGGGAGGCATTGACAACAATGAGCAGTTCTTC. Its protein product is CASREGLAGGIDNNEQFF.

The sample holds one count of this clone. The V gene is TRBV18, the J gene TRBJ2-3; 7 positions agree with TRBD1. CDR1 and CDR2 from the germline V gene are KGHSH and LQKENI. The J segment lost 3 bases and the V segment lost 2 bases, leaving 5 bases of the junction unmatched. The CDR3 extends over 15 amino acids. The CDR3 region is CASSPYGTATDTQYF. The CDR3 DNA follows: TGTGCCAGCTCACCATACGGGACAGCTACAGATACGCAGTATTTT.

The chain combines TRBV28 with TRBJ2-7; 9 bases fit TRBD2. CDR3 size: 15 residues. The V gene end was trimmed by 1 base and the J gene end by 2 bases; junction bases not matched to a gene: 3. Germline V CDR1 and CDR2: MDHEN, SYDVKM. The CDR3 DNA is TGTGCCAGCAGTTTATTAGCTAGCGGGGCCTACGAGCAGTACTTC. It specifies CASSLLASGAYEQYF.

This clone was observed a single time. The V call is TRBV27, the J call TRBJ1-2, with a possible D match to TRBD1 (6 bases). The CDR3 extends over 17 amino acids. V lost 5 bases and J lost 6, with 25 bases in between. Germline CDR1 reads MNHEY; CDR2 reads SMNVEV (reference sequence). The CDR3 loop reads CASSPIAKNDRLHGYTF. The CDR3 DNA is TGTGCCAGCAGTCCGATCGCCAAAAATGACAGGCTCCATGGCTACACCTTC.

The CDR3 DNA reads as TGTGCCAGCAGCTTCCCAAGTGGGAGCGGGGAAGACACGCAGTATTTT. It encodes CASSFPSGSGEDTQYF. The chain uses TRBV7-2 and TRBJ2-3, with 7 bases that match TRBD2. V shed 3 bases, J shed 9 bases, and the junction held 15 bases outside the gene matches. This CDR3 is 16 amino acids long. In germline, CDR1 is SGHTA, CDR2 FQGNSA.

V and J are TRBV19 and TRBJ2-3; D unresolved. Trimming took 1 base from V and 2 from J, leaving 10 bases between them. This CDR3 spans 15 amino acids. Germline lookup yields CDR1 LNHDA and CDR2 SQIVND (reference sequence). The CDR3 loop is CASSIGPGVTDTQYF. The CDR3 region has the DNA TGTGCCAGTAGTATAGGCCCAGGAGTCACAGATACGCAGTATTTT.

This sequence joins TRBV5-6 and TRBJ2-1; 10 nucleotides align to TRBD2. This CDR3 has 18 residues. Trimming cost V 0 bases and J 1 base; bases outside gene matches: 7. Germline V CDR1 and CDR2: SGHDT, YYEEEE. The CDR3 reads CASSLEASGSFSYNEQFF. The CDR3 bases are TGTGCCAGCAGCTTGGAAGCTAGCGGGAGTTTTTCCTACAATGAGCAGTTCTTC.

The rearrangement links TRBV13 to TRBJ2-1, with D possibly called TRBD1 or TRBD2 (5 bases each). CDR1 and CDR2 (germline): PRHDT, FYEKMQ (reference sequence). This CDR3 is 17 amino acids long. Trimming shortened V by 0 bases and J by 4 bases, and 16 bases separated the two germline ends. CDR3 DNA sequence: TGTGCCAGCAGCTTAGGGCCGGGGCCGTCGGGTTACAATGAGCAGTTCTTC. Translating it yields CASSLGPGPSGYNEQFF.

This clone was picked up a small number of times. The sample carries other DNA sequences with the same CDR3. The chain recombines TRBV18 with TRBJ2-1; D ambiguous. Trimming left V 0 bases short and J 5 bases short, with 2 bases between. The CDR3 length is 12 residues. Germline V gene lookup returns CDR1 KGHSH and CDR2 LQKENI. The chain's CDR3 is CASSPPHNEQFF. The DNA for the CDR3 is TGTGCCAGCTCACCACCCCACAATGAGCAGTTCTTC.

The chain recombines TRBV7-3 with TRBJ2-2; TRBD2 agrees at 14 bases. This CDR3 has 22 residues. J lost 1 base, V lost 2 bases, and 15 bases had no gene match. CDR1 is SGHTA, CDR2 FQGTGA, per germline. The CDR3 region has the DNA TGTGCCAGCAGCTTAGGAACCTTCGAGACTAGCGGGAGGGCGGGGAACACCGGGGAGCTGTTTTTT. Translating it yields CASSLGTFETSGRAGNTGELFF.

The chain is built from TRBV25-1 and TRBJ1-2, with 7 nucleotides matching TRBD1. V lost 4 bases to trimming and J lost 3 bases; unmatched junction nucleotides: 2. Looked up from germline, CDR1 is MGHDK and CDR2 is SYGVNS. CDR3 length: 13 residues. The CDR3: CASSATGYYGYTF. The CDR3 coding sequence is TGTGCCAGCAGTGCGACAGGGTACTATGGCTACACCTTC.

This chain connects TRBV18 to TRBJ2-3, with 8 bases matching TRBD2. This CDR3 has 19 amino acids. CDR1 and CDR2 from the germline V gene are KGHSH and LQKENI. V dropped 0 bases and J dropped 4; count of bases not matched to a gene: 15. The CDR3 sequence is CASSPPRVAGTSVADTQYF. The CDR3 DNA reads TGTGCCAGCTCACCACCGCGTGTAGCGGGGACGAGCGTTGCAGATACGCAGTATTTT. Variable domain in full (rest from reference TRBV18 and TRBJ2-3): NAGVMQNPRHLVRRRGQEARLRCSPMKGHSHVYWYRQLPEEGLKFMVYLQKENIIDESGMPKERFSAEFPKEGPSILRIQQVVRGDSAAYFCASSPPRVAGTSVADTQYFGPGTRLTVL.

The chain uses TRBV4-3 and TRBJ1-3; weak D call: TRBD1 (6 bases). V lost 3 bases and J lost 0, with 12 bases in between. This CDR3 has 16 residues. Germline V gives CDR1 LGHNA, CDR2 YSLEER. CDR3 DNA sequence: TGCGCCAGCAGCCACCTGGGACAAATCTCTGGAAACACCATATATTTT. Translating it yields CASSHLGQISGNTIYF.

V gene TRBV7-2 combines with J gene TRBJ2-7; D remains ambiguous. The CDR3 totals 15 residues. The germline V and J ends were trimmed by 2 bases and 3 bases, with 14 bases remaining between them. Looked up from germline, CDR1 is SGHTA and CDR2 is FQGNSA. CDR3 in DNA: TGTGCCAGCAGCTTAACTCCCGTCAGTGGCTACGAGCAGTACTTC. This codes for CASSLTPVSGYEQYF.

A single count supports this clone. V and J are TRBV9 and TRBJ2-3, with TRBD2 as a possible D gene (5 bases). The length of the CDR3 is 17 residues. V was clipped by 0 bases and J by 4 bases, with 18 bases between them. The V gene's germline CDR1 is SGDLS and CDR2 YYNGEE. CDR3 nucleotide sequence: TGTGCCAGCAGCGTAGGGCGGGCAGCAAGGGAAGCAGATACGCAGTATTTT. Its translation is CASSVGRAAREADTQYF.

V usage is TRBV30 and J usage is TRBJ2-1, with D perhaps matching TRBD1 (6 bases). In germline, CDR1 is GTSNPN, CDR2 SVGIG (reference sequence). Trimming pared 2 bases from V and 4 bases from J, leaving 12 bases between. This CDR3 comprises 14 residues. Here the CDR3 DNA reads TGTGCCTGGAGTCGTAAGGGGGTTTACAATGAGCAGTTCTTC. Translation: CAWSRKGVYNEQFF.

The gene calls are TRBV6-5 and TRBJ1-2; D is undetermined. The V gene lost 2 bases and the J gene lost 4 bases, with 17 bases spanning the gap. CDR1 and CDR2 (germline): MNHEY, SVGAGI. CDR3 length: 16 amino acids. The CDR3 bases are TGTGCCAGCAGTTACGGCCGCAATCGGGAGATCTATGGCTACACCTTC. This codes for CASSYGRNREIYGYTF.

The rearrangement joins TRBV4-1 to TRBJ2-5, with unresolved D. The V gene lost 2 bases and the J gene lost 2 bases, with 15 bases spanning the gap. The CDR3 is 16 residues long. In germline, CDR1 is MGHRA, CDR2 YSYEKL. CDR3 nucleotides: TGCGCCAGCAGCCAATCTTGGCTCGGGTATCAAGAGACCCAGTACTTC. It translates to CASSQSWLGYQETQYF.